This entry describes one TCR beta chain. Its antigen remains undetermined. The record has no base qualities; no much larger clone is one base away. The data belong to a study of blood T cell repertoires in COVID-19 (dated by TCRdb to the early 2020s). Notes on the research overall: The collaborator samples originated in the United States, Italy and Spain and spanned the acute and convalescent phases of COVID-19. Samples were obtained from the ongoing ImmuneRACE study (first 160 participants) and from 1,200 or so subjects provided by 6 global collaborators. The repertoires were released in a freely available public database intended as a resource for research on the immune response to SARS-CoV-2. The prospective study material was composed of cDNA or gDNA derived from T cells, B-cell-depleted T cells, or PBMCs. Deeply sampled blood TCRbeta repertoires from subjects exposed to, actively infected with, or recovered from COVID-19 were included in the dataset. The sample metadata nearly always contained a de-identified subject ID, COVID-19 status, age in years and sex. Where available, HLA class I and class II types were taken from metadata supplied by the sample provider and were not determined by assay-based typing.

The CDR1 and CDR2 encoded by the germline V gene are SGHTA and FQGNSA. Trimming costs V 1 base and J 8 bases, and their ends lie 11 bases apart. Counted from cysteine to phenylalanine, this CDR3 has 13 amino acids. Of the read, only the CDR3 DNA is kept; its 39 bases are in frame from base 1. The immunoSEQ Assay, a bias-controlled multiplex PCR, was used to amplify TCRbeta CDR3 regions from genomic DNA. As for the original processing: Nucleated cell counts per sample were estimated from amplification of reference gene primers within the assay. To quantify the absolute abundance of each unique TCRbeta CDR3 rearrangement, sequence reads were collapsed and filtered. Productive Simpson clonality was computed per sample as the square root of Simpson's diversity index over productive rearrangements. TCRdb provides this immuneACCESS table in a form limited to in-frame rearrangements. Some clones are lacking; in checked studies, under half of them reflect an unresolved V gene, and why the rest are absent is not known. V, J and clone size derive from that table, while D and trimming were established from the DNA sequence. This sample is represented by under 200,000 clones; 86% of them were singletons. Clones ranked in the top ten supply under 3.5% of the sample.

The collaborating institutions used their own protocols to collect whole blood in K2EDTA tubes. For TCRbeta analysis, collaborator samples were shipped as frozen whole blood, as isolated PBMCs, or as DNA extracted from either sample type. Results and caveats for the whole study, not just this receptor: The quantity of clinical and demographic metadata differed by source and by participant and was supplied without curation.

The chain is made from TRBV7-2 and TRBJ1-2, and possibly TRBD1, on 5 matching bases. The sequenced sample consisted of peripheral blood. The receptor was isolated from a man aged 70 or older with acute or convalescent COVID-19. The CDR3 protein is CASSLGGGRGYTF. The DNA sequence reads TGTGCCAGCAGCTTAGGGGGGGGACGGGGCTACACCTTC.